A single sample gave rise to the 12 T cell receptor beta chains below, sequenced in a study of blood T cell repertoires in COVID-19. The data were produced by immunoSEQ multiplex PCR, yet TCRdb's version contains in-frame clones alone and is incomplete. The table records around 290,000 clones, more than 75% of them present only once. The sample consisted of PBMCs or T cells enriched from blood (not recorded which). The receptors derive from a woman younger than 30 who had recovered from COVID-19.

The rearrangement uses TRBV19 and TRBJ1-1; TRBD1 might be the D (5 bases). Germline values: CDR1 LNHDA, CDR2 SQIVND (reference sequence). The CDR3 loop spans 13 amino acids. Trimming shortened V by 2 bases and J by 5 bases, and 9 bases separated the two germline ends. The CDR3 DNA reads TGTGCCAGTAGTATACGTGGGGGGACTGAAGCTTTCTTT. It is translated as CASSIRGGTEAFF.

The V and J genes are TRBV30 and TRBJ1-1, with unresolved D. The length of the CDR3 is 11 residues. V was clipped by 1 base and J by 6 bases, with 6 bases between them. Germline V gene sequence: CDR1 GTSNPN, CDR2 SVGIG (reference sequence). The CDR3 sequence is CAWSETAEAFF. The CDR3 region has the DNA TGTGCCTGGAGTGAAACAGCTGAAGCTTTCTTT.

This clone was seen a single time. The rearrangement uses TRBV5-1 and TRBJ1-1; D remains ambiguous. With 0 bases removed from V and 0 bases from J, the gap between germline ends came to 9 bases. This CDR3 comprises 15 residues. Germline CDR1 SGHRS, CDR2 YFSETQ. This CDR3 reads CASSLVGEVNTEAFF. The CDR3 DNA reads TGCGCCAGCAGCTTGGTCGGGGAGGTGAACACTGAAGCTTTCTTT.

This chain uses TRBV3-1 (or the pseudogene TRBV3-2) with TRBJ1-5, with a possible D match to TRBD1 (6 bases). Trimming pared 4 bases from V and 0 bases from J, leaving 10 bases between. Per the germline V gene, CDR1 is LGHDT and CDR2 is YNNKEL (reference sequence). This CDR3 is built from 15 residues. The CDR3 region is CASSPTGFSNQPQHF. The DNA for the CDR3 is TGTGCCAGCAGCCCAACAGGGTTTAGCAATCAGCCCCAGCATTTT.

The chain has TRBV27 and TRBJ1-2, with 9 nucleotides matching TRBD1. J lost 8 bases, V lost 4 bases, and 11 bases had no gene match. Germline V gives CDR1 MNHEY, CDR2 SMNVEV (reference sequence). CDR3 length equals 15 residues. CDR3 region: CASSSEGQGWGGYTF. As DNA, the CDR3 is TGTGCCAGCAGTTCCGAGGGACAGGGTTGGGGGGGCTACACCTTC.

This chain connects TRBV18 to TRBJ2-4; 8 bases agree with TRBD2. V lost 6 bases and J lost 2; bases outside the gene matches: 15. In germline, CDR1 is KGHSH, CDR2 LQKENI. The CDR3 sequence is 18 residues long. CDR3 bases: TGTGCCAGCTCGACTAGCTCTCCTAGCGGGCTTCCCAAAAACATTCAGTACTTC. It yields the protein CASSTSSPSGLPKNIQYF.

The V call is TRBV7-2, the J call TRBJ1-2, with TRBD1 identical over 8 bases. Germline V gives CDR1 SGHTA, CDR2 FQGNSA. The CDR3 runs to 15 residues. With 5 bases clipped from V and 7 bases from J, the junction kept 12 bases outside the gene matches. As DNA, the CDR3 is TGTGCCAGCAGCCCGACAGGGGCCCTTTTAAGTGGCTACACCTTC. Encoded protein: CASSPTGALLSGYTF.

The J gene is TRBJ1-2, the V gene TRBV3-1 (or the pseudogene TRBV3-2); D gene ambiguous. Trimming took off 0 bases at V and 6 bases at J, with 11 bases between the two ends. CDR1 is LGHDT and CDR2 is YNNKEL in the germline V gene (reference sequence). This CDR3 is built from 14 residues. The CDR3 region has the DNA TGTGCCAGCAGCCAAGAGGCCCTGGGCGATGGCTACACCTTC. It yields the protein CASSQEALGDGYTF.

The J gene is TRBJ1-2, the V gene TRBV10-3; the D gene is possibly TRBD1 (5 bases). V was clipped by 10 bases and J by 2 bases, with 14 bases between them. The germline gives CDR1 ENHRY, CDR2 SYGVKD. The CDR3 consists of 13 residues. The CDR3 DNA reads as TGTGCCACCGAATTGGACATAAACTATGGCTACACCTTC. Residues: CATELDINYGYTF.

CDR3 DNA sequence: TGTGCCAGCAGTTCGACAGGGTCGGGCAATCAGCCCCAGCATTTT. It is translated as CASSSTGSGNQPQHF. This chain joins TRBV2 and TRBJ1-5; 7 bases are a match to TRBD1. Trimming cost V 5 bases and J 2 bases; bases outside gene matches: 6. The CDR3 is 15 amino acids. Germline CDR1 reads SNHLY; CDR2 reads FYNNEI. The full variable domain, in which reference TRBV2 and TRBJ1-5 provide the parts outside the CDR3, is EPEVTQTPSHQVTQMGQEVILRCVPISNHLYFYWYRQILGQKVEFLVSFYNNEISEKSEIFDDQFSVERPDGSNFTLKIRSTKLEDSAMYFCASSSTGSGNQPQHFGDGTRLSIL.

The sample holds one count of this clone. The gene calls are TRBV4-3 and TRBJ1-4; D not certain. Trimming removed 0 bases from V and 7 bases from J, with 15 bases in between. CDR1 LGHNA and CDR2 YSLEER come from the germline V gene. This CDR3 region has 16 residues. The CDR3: CASSQDFSPLAEKLFF. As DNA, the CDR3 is TGCGCCAGCAGCCAAGATTTTTCTCCCTTGGCTGAAAAACTGTTTTTT.

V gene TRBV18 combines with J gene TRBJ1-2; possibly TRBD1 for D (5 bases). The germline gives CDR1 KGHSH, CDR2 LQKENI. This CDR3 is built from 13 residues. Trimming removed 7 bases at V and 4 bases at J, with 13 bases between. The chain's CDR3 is CASWGSSGYGYTF. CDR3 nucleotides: TGTGCCAGCTGGGGCAGCTCGGGCTATGGCTACACCTTC.